These T cell receptor beta chains were read from a single sample in a study of blood T cells in healthy people across ages. One entry per CDR3 protein results from TCRdb running MiXCR on the 5' RACE reads. The repertoire holds under 800,000 distinct CDR3 sequences, with roughly 41% as singletons. The source material was blood. These receptors were taken from a woman aged 55-75 years in good health. Each CDR3 is given with its conserved first and last residue. The D gene is left open where the match is weak. Only some rows state a clone size, as once, few, many or a class for expanded clones.

j_call clone_size v_call d_call cdr3_nt cdr3_aa
TRBJ2-6 NA TRBV27 NA TGTGCCAGCAGTTTAATTGGTGGGAAGGGTTCCTCTGGGGCCAACGTCCTGACTTTC CASSLIGGKGSSGANVLTF
TRBJ2-5 few TRBV5-1 TRBD2 TGCGCCAGCAGTGGGACTAGCGGGAGAGGAGAGACCCAGTACTTC CASSGTSGRGETQYF
TRBJ2-2 NA TRBV10-3 NA TGTGCCATCAGGGACAGTACCGGGGAGCTGTTTTTT CAIRDSTGELFF
TRBJ1-4 NA TRBV20-1 TRBD1 TGCAGTGCTTCACCGGGACAGGGGGTTGAAAAACTGTTTTTT CSASPGQGVEKLFF
TRBJ2-3 NA TRBV7-3 NA TGTGCCAGCAACTTACCGGGCACAGATACGCAGTATTTT CASNLPGTDTQYF
TRBJ2-7 NA TRBV20-1 NA TGCAGTGCTCCATCGGACGCACCCTACGAGCAGTACTTC CSAPSDAPYEQYF
TRBJ2-5 NA TRBV6-2/TRBV6-3 TRBD1 TGTGCCAGCAGTCCCATACTTCTTGGGACAGGGCAAGAGACCCAGTACTTC CASSPILLGTGQETQYF
TRBJ2-2 NA TRBV7-2 NA TGTGCCAGCAGCTTATCCTTGGGCACCGGGGAGCTGTTTTTT CASSLSLGTGELFF
TRBJ2-5 few TRBV9 NA TGTGCCAGCAGCGTCTCCCCTGTGACACTACAAGAGACCCAGTACTTC CASSVSPVTLQETQYF
TRBJ2-1 few TRBV29-1 NA TGCAGCGTTGTTATCTTCTCCTACAATGAGCAGTTCTTC CSVVIFSYNEQFF
TRBJ2-5 NA TRBV7-9 NA TGTGCCAGCAACCCTCAGCAGGGGGGAGAGACCCAGTACTTC CASNPQQGGETQYF
TRBJ2-1 many TRBV4-1 TRBD2 TGCGCCAGCAGCCAAGCTTTTGGCGGGGGGGCCGGGAATGAGCAGTTCTTC CASSQAFGGGAGNEQFF
TRBJ2-3 few TRBV5-1 NA TGCGCCAGCAAGAGCTTGGCCACAGATACGCAGTATTTT CASKSLATDTQYF
TRBJ2-5 few TRBV28 TRBD2 TGTGCCAGCAGTTTTCTAGCGGGGGGGCTGGAGACCCAGTACTTC CASSFLAGGLETQYF
TRBJ1-4 NA TRBV5-1 NA TGCGCCAGCAGCTTGGCTCGGGCAGGGCAAGAAAAACTGTTTTTT CASSLARAGQEKLFF
TRBJ2-3 NA TRBV3-1 NA TGTGCCAGCAGCCAAGATATCGGCTCTGGTACGCAGTATTTT CASSQDIGSGTQYF
TRBJ2-7 many TRBV4-2 NA TGTGCCAGCAGCCAGGGATTCACAGAGAACGAGCAGTACTTC CASSQGFTENEQYF
TRBJ1-2 NA TRBV27 NA TGTGCCAGCAGCCTGGTGGCGAGTGATAACTATGGCTACACCTTC CASSLVASDNYGYTF
TRBJ2-6 NA TRBV7-6 TRBD1 TGTGCCAGCAGCTTCGGGACAGGGAGAACTGGGGCCAACGTCCTGACTTTC CASSFGTGRTGANVLTF
TRBJ2-7 few TRBV11-2 TRBD1 TGTGCCAGCAGCTTAGGGACAGGGGGCGCGTACGAGCAGTACTTC CASSLGTGGAYEQYF
TRBJ2-1 few TRBV20-1 TRBD2 TGCAGTGCTAAGGGACTAGCGGAAAGCTACAATGAGCAGTTCTTC CSAKGLAESYNEQFF
TRBJ1-2 few TRBV5-1 NA TGCGCCAGCAGCTTGGCGATGTTGACAGCAGAGGCTGGCTACACCTTC CASSLAMLTAEAGYTF
TRBJ2-3 few TRBV20-1 TRBD2 TGCAGTGCCCCTAGCGGATTCACAGATACGCAGTATTTT CSAPSGFTDTQYF
TRBJ2-7 NA TRBV7-2 TRBD2 TGTGCCGGCAGCCCGCGACTAGCGGGAGATACCTACGGGCAGTACTTC CAGSPRLAGDTYGQYF
TRBJ2-7 NA TRBV4-1 NA TGCGCCAACAGCCAAGTGCAGATCTACGAGCAGTACTTC CANSQVQIYEQYF
TRBJ2-7 NA TRBV28 TRBD1 TGTGCCAGACCCTCCCCGACAGGGGGCGGCGAGCAGTACTTC CARPSPTGGGEQYF
TRBJ2-5 many TRBV7-2 TRBD1 TGTGCCAGAGGGGGCCGAAGAGAGACCCAGTACTTC CARGGRRETQYF
TRBJ2-3 NA TRBV21-1 NA TGTGCCAGCAGCAAAAGTGCCGTGACAGGGGCTACAGATACGCAGTATTTT CASSKSAVTGATDTQYF
TRBJ2-5 many TRBV4-3 TRBD2 TGCGCCAGCAGCCAGTCGCGGGAGGTGCGAGAGACCCAGTACTTC CASSQSREVRETQYF
TRBJ2-1 few TRBV25-1 TRBD1 TGTGCCAGCAGTGACGGACAGGGGGGACCCTACAATGAGCAGTTCTTC CASSDGQGGPYNEQFF
TRBJ2-3 few TRBV3-1 TRBD2 TGTGCCAGCAGCCGGGGGACTAGCGGGGCTAGCACAGATACGCAGTATTTT CASSRGTSGASTDTQYF
TRBJ2-7 few TRBV6-2/TRBV6-3 TRBD2 TGTGCCAGCCGAAAGGCTAGCGGGTGGTCCTACGAGCAGTACTTC CASRKASGWSYEQYF
TRBJ1-1 once TRBV12-3/TRBV12-4 NA TGTGCCAGCAGTTCCGAGGGGGGTTGGAACACTGAAGCTTTCTTT CASSSEGGWNTEAFF
TRBJ2-7 NA TRBV3-1 TRBD1 TGTGCCAGCAGCCAAGGACAGGGAAGGGGCTACGAGCAGTACTTC CASSQGQGRGYEQYF
TRBJ2-1 once TRBV29-1 NA TGCAGCGCGGGGGACGAGGTAAAGTTCTTC CSAGDEVKFF
TRBJ2-5 few TRBV9 NA TGTGCCAGCAGCCCCGGGAGTTTAGGGACCCAGTACTTC CASSPGSLGTQYF
TRBJ1-1 NA TRBV29-1 NA TGCAGCGTGGGACGGGGGACGGACACTGAAGCTTTCTTT CSVGRGTDTEAFF
TRBJ1-2 NA TRBV7-2 TRBD1 TGTGCCACCTGGGACAGGGGTAGAAACTATGGCTACACCTTC CATWDRGRNYGYTF
TRBJ1-2 few TRBV6-2/TRBV6-3 NA TGTGCCAGCAGTTCAGGGACGGCCCCTGCAACGAACACCTTC CASSSGTAPATNTF
TRBJ2-3 NA TRBV10-3 NA TGTGCCATCAGTGAGTTCATCCAGGGCTTCACAGATACGCAGTATTTT CAISEFIQGFTDTQYF
TRBJ2-1 few TRBV7-9 TRBD1 TGTGCCAGCAGCTTAGCGCGGCCAGGGGGCAATGAGCAGTTCTTC CASSLARPGGNEQFF